This T cell receptor beta chain originates from a study of T cells in Graves' hyperthyroidism and ophthalmopathy. Researchers amplified the TCR beta CDR3 regions from RNA transcripts. The HTBI primer set drove a first-round RT-PCR of the TCR CDR3. One entry per CDR3 protein, called by TCRdb with MiXCR from the multiplex PCR reads. The table shows under 350,000 distinct CDR3 sequences, with 21% occurring only once. What was sequenced was blood. This receptor was obtained from a woman aged 45 to 65 with Graves' hyperthyroidism.

The CDR3 here is CASSLGSPSASGNTIYF. In DNA, the CDR3 is TGTGCCAGCAGCTTAGGATCGCCCAGCGCCTCTGGAAACACCATATATTTT. The rearrangement links TRBV7-8 to TRBJ1-3; no definite D call. The V gene's germline CDR1 is SGHVS and CDR2 FQNEAQ. Trimming removed 1 base from V and 0 bases from J, with 13 bases in between. The CDR3 contains 17 residues.